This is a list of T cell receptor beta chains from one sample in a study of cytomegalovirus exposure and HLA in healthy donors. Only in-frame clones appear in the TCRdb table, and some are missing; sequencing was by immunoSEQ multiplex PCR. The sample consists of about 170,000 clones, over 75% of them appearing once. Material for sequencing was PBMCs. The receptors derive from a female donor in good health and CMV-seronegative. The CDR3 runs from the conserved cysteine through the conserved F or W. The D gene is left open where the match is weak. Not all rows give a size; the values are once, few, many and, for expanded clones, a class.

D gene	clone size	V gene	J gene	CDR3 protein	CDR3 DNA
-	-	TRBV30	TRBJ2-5	CAWSESQETQYF	TGTGCCTGGAGTGAGAGCCAAGAGACCCAGTACTTC
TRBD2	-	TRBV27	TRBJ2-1	CASSTPMSGGYNEQFF	TGTGCCAGCAGTACCCCAATGAGCGGGGGATACAATGAGCAGTTCTTC
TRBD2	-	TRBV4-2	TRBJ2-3	CASSQSSGRKTDTQYF	TGTGCCAGCAGCCAATCCAGCGGGAGAAAGACAGATACGCAGTATTTT
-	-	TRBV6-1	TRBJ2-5	CASSVQWLQETQYF	TGTGCCAGCAGTGTACAGTGGCTCCAAGAGACCCAGTACTTC
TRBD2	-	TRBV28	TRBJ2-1	CASSSGTSGRRGNEQFF	TGTGCCAGCAGTTCCGGGACTAGCGGGAGGAGGGGCAATGAGCAGTTCTTC
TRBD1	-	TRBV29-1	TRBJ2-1	CSVGTGQGYNEQFF	TGCAGCGTTGGTACGGGACAGGGATACAATGAGCAGTTCTTC
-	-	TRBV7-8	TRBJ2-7	CASSATGPSYEQYF	TGTGCCAGCAGCGCTACAGGGCCGTCCTACGAGCAGTACTTC
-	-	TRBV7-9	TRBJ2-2	CASSLAPGLTTGELFF	TGTGCCAGCAGCTTAGCTCCCGGACTTACCACCGGGGAGCTGTTTTTT
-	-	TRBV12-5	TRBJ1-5	CASGLGANQPQHF	TGTGCTAGTGGTTTGGGCGCCAATCAGCCCCAGCATTTT
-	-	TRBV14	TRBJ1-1	CASSRAGMNTEAFF	TGTGCCAGCAGCCGGGCAGGGATGAACACTGAAGCTTTCTTT
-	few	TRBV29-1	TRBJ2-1	CSVDRDSWNEQFF	TGCAGCGTTGACCGGGATTCATGGAATGAGCAGTTCTTC
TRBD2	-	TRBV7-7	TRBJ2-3	CASSLDGTSGGADTQYF	TGTGCCAGCAGCTTAGATGGGACTAGCGGGGGGGCGGATACGCAGTATTTT
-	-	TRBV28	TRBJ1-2	CASSFPGILHGYTF	TGTGCCAGCAGTTTCCCAGGGATCCTCCATGGCTACACCTTC
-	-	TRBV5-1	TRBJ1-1	CASSFYTSADLNTEAFF	TGCGCCAGCAGCTTTTATACGTCGGCAGACTTGAACACTGAAGCTTTCTTT
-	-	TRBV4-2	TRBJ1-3	CASSQERTSGNTIYF	TGTGCCAGCAGCCAGGAGAGAACCTCTGGAAACACCATATATTTT
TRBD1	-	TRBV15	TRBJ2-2	CATSRKGTGSTGELFF	TGTGCCACCAGCAGAAAAGGGACAGGGTCTACCGGGGAGCTGTTTTTT
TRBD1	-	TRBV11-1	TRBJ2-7	CASSPRDRAVYEQYF	TGTGCCAGCAGCCCTAGGGACAGGGCTGTGTACGAGCAGTACTTC
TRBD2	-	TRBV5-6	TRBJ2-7	CASSSLGGASYEQYF	TGTGCCAGCAGCTCCTTGGGAGGGGCCTCCTACGAGCAGTACTTC
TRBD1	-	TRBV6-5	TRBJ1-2	CASSPDRGRGGYTF	TGTGCCAGCAGTCCCGACAGGGGGCGCGGAGGCTACACCTTC
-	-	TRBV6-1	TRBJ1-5	CASSDRADQPQHF	TGTGCCAGCAGTGACAGGGCCGATCAGCCCCAGCATTTT
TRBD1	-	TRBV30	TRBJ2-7	CAWSPDRAYEQYF	TGTGCCTGGAGTCCGGACAGGGCCTACGAGCAGTACTTC
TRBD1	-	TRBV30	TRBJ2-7	CAWSYLGQGVYEQYF	TGTGCCTGGAGTTACCTGGGACAGGGGGTTTACGAGCAGTACTTC
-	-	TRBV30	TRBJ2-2	CAWSRGSNTGELFF	TGTGCCTGGAGCCGGGGGTCGAACACCGGGGAGCTGTTTTTT
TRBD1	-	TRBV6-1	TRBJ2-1	CASSGGQGVYEQFF	TGTGCCAGCAGTGGAGGACAGGGTGTCTATGAGCAGTTCTTC
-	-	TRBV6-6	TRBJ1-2	CASSSEYGYTF	TGTGCCAGCAGTTCTGAGTATGGCTACACCTTC
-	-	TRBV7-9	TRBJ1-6	CASSLAAGAGSPLHF	TGTGCCAGCAGCTTAGCGGCGGGGGCGGGGTCACCCCTCCACTTT
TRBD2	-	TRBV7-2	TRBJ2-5	CASSLPPRASGVQETQYF	TGTGCCAGCAGCCTTCCCCCTCGGGCTAGCGGGGTCCAAGAGACCCAGTACTTC
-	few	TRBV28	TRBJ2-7	CASSLTATNYEQYF	TGTGCCAGCAGTTTGACAGCCACTAACTACGAGCAGTACTTC
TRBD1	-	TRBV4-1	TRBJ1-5	CASSQGQGPKDRPQHF	TGCGCCAGCAGCCAAGGACAGGGGCCCAAAGATCGGCCCCAGCATTTT
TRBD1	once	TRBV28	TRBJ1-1	CASSPGDRGYAEAFF	TGTGCCAGCAGTCCCGGGGACAGGGGTTATGCTGAAGCTTTCTTT
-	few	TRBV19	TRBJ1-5	CASSDIRQADQPQHF	TGTGCCAGTAGTGACATTAGACAGGCGGATCAGCCCCAGCATTTT
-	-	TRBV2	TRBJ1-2	CASSLGPGEGYTF	TGTGCCAGCAGTCTGGGGCCTGGTGAAGGCTACACCTTC
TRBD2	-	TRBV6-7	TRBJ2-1	CASSSVRLAGDEQFF	TGTGCCAGCAGTTCCGTTCGACTAGCGGGAGACGAGCAGTTCTTC
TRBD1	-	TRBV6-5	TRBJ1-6	CASRQGTRPLHF	TGTGCCAGCCGACAGGGCACCCGACCCCTCCACTTT
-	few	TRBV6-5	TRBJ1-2	CASPMVGRRGGYTF	TGTGCCAGCCCAATGGTGGGGAGGAGGGGCGGCTACACCTTC
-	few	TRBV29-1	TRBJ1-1	CSVEDSTEAFF	TGCAGCGTTGAAGACAGCACTGAAGCTTTCTTT
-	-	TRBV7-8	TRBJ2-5	CASSLGGAGTLYQETQYF	TGTGCCAGCAGCTTAGGAGGGGCGGGGACTTTGTACCAAGAGACCCAGTACTTC